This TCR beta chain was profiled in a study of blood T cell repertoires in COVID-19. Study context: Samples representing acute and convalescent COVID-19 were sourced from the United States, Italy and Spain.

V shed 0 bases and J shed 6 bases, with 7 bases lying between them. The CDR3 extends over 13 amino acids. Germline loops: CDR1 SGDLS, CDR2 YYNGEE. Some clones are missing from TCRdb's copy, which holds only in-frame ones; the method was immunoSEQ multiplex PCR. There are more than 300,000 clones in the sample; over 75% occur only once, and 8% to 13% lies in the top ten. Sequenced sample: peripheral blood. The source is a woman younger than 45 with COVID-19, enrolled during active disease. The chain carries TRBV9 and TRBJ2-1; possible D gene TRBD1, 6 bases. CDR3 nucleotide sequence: TGTGCCAGCAGCGTAGGACAGGTCAATGAGCAGTTCTTC. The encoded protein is CASSVGQVNEQFF.